This TCR beta chain emerged from a study of blood T cell repertoires in COVID-19. Data came from immunoSEQ multiplex PCR; TCRdb stores just in-frame clones and leaves some out. The table shows 200,000 to 250,000 clones, with 70% to 90% occurring only once. Germline-derived CDR1 and CDR2 are SGHRS and YFSETQ. The V end lost 4 bases, the J end lost 12 bases, and 23 bases lay between the germline ends. CDR3 length equals 14 residues. The sequenced sample was peripheral blood. The clonotype comes from a woman between 45 and 60 years old with COVID-19, enrolled during active disease. This chain connects TRBV5-1 to TRBJ2-7; the D gene is possibly TRBD2 (6 bases). The CDR3 reads CASSAGPGTSFRYV. The CDR3 nucleotides are TGCGCCAGCAGCGCCGGGCCCGGGACTTCCTTCCGGTACGTC.